This TCR beta chain was retrieved from a study of cytomegalovirus exposure and HLA in healthy donors (dated by TCRdb to between 2016 and 2019). Some background on the complete study: An earlier analysis of about 530 of the donors reported 276 Gb of sequence data and 95 million to 120 million unique TCR beta sequences obtained from about 170 million T cells. In an earlier analysis of more than 550 of the donors, high-throughput TCR beta sequencing was used to judge whether each TCR beta V gene segment behaved as functional or pseudogenic. Roughly 310 gigabases of sequencing data and approximately 85 million unique TCR sequences were included in an early release covering under 650 HLA-typed donors. Donor age, sex, ethnicity and CMV serostatus were collected together with the repertoire data. The T cell repertoires of around 670 subjects were profiled by immunosequencing and related to cytomegalovirus serostatus. Besides the first cohort of 550 to 750 subjects, a separate validation cohort made up of about 120 different subjects was used. To predict cytomegalovirus infection status, the study combined high-throughput TCR immunosequencing, statistical association of individual TCRs with disease status, and machine learning. The genetic ancestry cluster associated with self-reported Caucasian donors included approximately 85% of the roughly 380 genotyped donors. Several DR-DQ haplotypes were treated as single units for association and clustering because of strong linkage in the cohort. All discovery cohort repertoires had been generated using a single sequencing platform. The study aimed to test whether signatures of past pathogen exposure could be identified by cataloging public T cell receptors. A later genetic analysis took genome-wide SNP genotypes for about 65% of the 666 donors and used that subset as a discovery cohort. HLA typing covered class I and class II loci at four-digit resolution. Rather than using new phenotypic data, the later analysis identified candidate immune exposures from TCR beta sequences and from how often those sequences occurred across donors. To study patterns of TCR occurrence, a later analysis re-analyzed previously published TCR beta repertoires from more than 550 donors and added high-resolution HLA genotyping. Among 350 to 400 genotyped donors of the cohort, an average of about 240,000 unique TCR beta nucleotide sequences were sequenced per donor, roughly a sixth of them non-productive. The number of typed donors differed by locus: roughly 620-640 for A, B, C, DRB1 and DQB1; 522 for DQA1; fewer than 610 for DPA1; and roughly 450 for DPB1. The study at large found these results: At a false discovery rate of 0.05, a later analysis linked approximately 18,000 TCR beta sequences to specific HLA alleles. In both the original and validation cohorts, the classifier was reported to diagnose cytomegalovirus status with high specificity and sensitivity. In vitro tests confirmed that three of the cytomegalovirus-associated TCR beta chains recognize cytomegalovirus antigens. Roughly uniform sequencing depth across donors was assumed in presence/absence analyses, although this assumption may not hold. It was suggested by the authors that the approach could potentially be generalized to other disease states and immunological phenotypes. In the study, around 160 TCR beta chains were listed as associated with cytomegalovirus. In a later analysis, HLA-associated TCR beta chains showed more clonal expansion and lower generation probabilities than non-associated chains that were equally common. According to a later analysis, TCR association rates differed among HLA loci, with DRB1 alleles showing the most associated TCRs and HLA-C alleles showing the fewest. In this cohort, only TCR beta chains were sequenced, and detectable features were limited by the absence of alpha or paired-chain data. Some IMGT-functional V segments, including TRBV6-2 and TRBV6-3, could not be distinguished by the 87-base-pair reads and were therefore excluded. Correlated functional status among segregating V segments might be attributable to linkage disequilibrium, but an unknown experimental factor could not be ruled out. Several of the top co-occurrence clusters appeared to be linked to parvovirus B19, influenza, CMV and Epstein-Barr virus, according to a later analysis. In a later genetic analysis, fewer N-insertions in productive TCRs were reported among donors in an Asian-associated ancestry cluster than the roughly 640-donor mean. A group of highly shared sequence variants was considered likely to be a technical artifact of the sequencing pipeline. The only immune exposure information available for the cohort was CMV serostatus. When HLA alleles, especially DR and DQ, strongly co-occurred, attributing TCR associations to individual alleles was difficult. While some public TCRs were present in many individuals, most TCR sequences turned up only very rarely across donors. Because some donors lacked HLA typing at each locus, the association tests relied only on the typed subset. A further reported finding was that TCR beta sequences accurately predicted the HLA-A and HLA-B alleles for most subjects in the first cohort. An association between a missense DCLRE1C variant and V-gene and J-gene trimming of TCR beta chains was found in a later genetic analysis and replicated in an independent cohort. The earlier analysis of approximately 560 of the donors excluded 15 to 20 rarely observed V segments, including chromosome 9 orphons, because counts were too low. A later analysis found that most CMV-associated TCR beta chains appeared HLA-restricted, with HLA associations seemingly driven largely by CMV exposure. Broadly in line with IMGT annotations, most TCR beta V segments showed up in productive rearrangements about 87% or about 30% of the time in an earlier analysis of roughly 590 of the donors.

The receptor library was made with the immunoSEQ multiplex PCR assay. For the multiplex PCR, a mixture combining 60 forward primers for TCR Vbeta segments and 13 reverse primers for TCR Jbeta segments was used. The CDR3 region of rearranged TCR beta genes was amplified from genomic DNA by a multiplex PCR assay. On the Illumina HiSeq System, the amplified TCR beta libraries were sequenced as 87-base-pair reads. For the original study's pipeline: A later analysis counted about 82 million unique TCR beta chains across the 700 or so repertoires, and 10 million to 12 million of these chains were shared by at least two donors. To remove PCR and sequencing errors, raw reads were error-corrected and collapsed into unique sequences using a nearest-neighbor algorithm that merged closely related sequences. Alignment of CDR3 sequences to IMGT reference sequences was used to assign V, D and J gene segments. For a sequence to be retained, a match of at least six nucleotides was required to both a V gene segment and a J gene segment. A rearrangement counted as productive if the CDR3 had no stop codons and remained in frame with V and J, and every other rearrangement counted as non-productive. Following IMGT convention, CDR3 was defined as the stretch from the second conserved V-encoded cysteine to the conserved J-encoded phenylalanine. The earlier analysis of about 610 of the donors excluded sequences that lacked an unambiguous match to a single V gene segment. An earlier analysis of a few hundred of the donors called V segments functional above 56.7% productive rearrangements and segregating when the between-donor standard deviation exceeded 5%. A statistical classification framework was developed to diagnose cytomegalovirus status using the catalog of TCR beta chain sequences. A later analysis assigned V and J genes by comparing TCR nucleotide sequences with IMGT/GENE-DB human TR gene sequences. Using the TCRdist pipeline, a later analysis assigned CDR3 sequences along with most-parsimonious VDJ recombination scenarios. A later analysis defined each TCR beta chain by its CDR3 amino acid sequence plus V-gene family, and excluded reads lacking a unique V-gene family. A later analysis removed 600 or so highly shared, low-generation-probability nucleotide sequences to deal with suspected cross-contamination and a sequencing artifact. A later analysis calculated a clonal expansion index for each public chain from normalized within-repertoire ranks of inferred template counts. In a later analysis, generation probabilities were computed with a VDJ recombination model fitted to out-of-frame rearrangements, and the resulting probabilities were checked against IGoR. In a later analysis, TCR-TCR, TCR-HLA and TCR-CMV co-occurrence was scored with hypergeometric tests, and a repertoire-size bias correction was applied to TCR pairs. In a later analysis, false discovery rates were estimated by permuting HLA or CMV assignments 20 times. In a later analysis, co-occurring TCRs were grouped using DBSCAN, with TCRdist sequence similarity added in when clustering inside HLA-allele-positive subsets. Co-occurrence clustering excluded repertoires with fewer than 30,000 or more than 120,000 public chains, plus five with anomalous nucleotide sharing. TCRdb provides this immuneACCESS table in a form limited to in-frame rearrangements. Some clones are lacking; in checked studies, under half of them reflect an unresolved V gene, and why the rest are absent is not known. Clonal size and the V and J genes are those of that table, whereas D and trimming came from the DNA. Within this sample are some 170,000 clones, with around 79% of them counted one time only. Jointly, the top ten make up 2% to 2.5% of the sample.

V sheds 6 bases and J sheds 7 bases, leaving 7 bases between their ends. The germline V gene gives CDR1 as SNHLY and CDR2 as FYNNEI. Including cysteine and phenylalanine, the CDR3 has 11 amino acids. The entry retains the CDR3 DNA only, 33 bases that are in frame from base 1. Turning to this clone: No antigen is known for it. Base qualities are not provided; no much larger clone lies one nucleotide away.

The cohort was made up of around 720 healthy bone marrow donors. At the time of sampling, every cohort member was nominally healthy, though immune exposures that went unrecorded were likely present. The donor was CMV seronegative and belonged to the group of several hundred seronegative cohort members. A peripheral blood sample was collected from each donor, and TCR beta sequencing was performed on peripheral blood mononuclear cells. The Qiagen DNeasy Blood Extraction Kit was used to extract genomic DNA from the blood cell samples. The rearranged chain carries TRBV2 and TRBJ2-1; the best D guess is TRBD2, with 6 bases matching. This TCR was sampled from a man between 40 and 49 years old in good health and CMV-seronegative. The sample was PBMCs. The nucleotide sequence is given as TGTGCCAGCAGCGGGGGTAATGAGCAGTTCTTC. Its translation is CASSGGNEQFF. The CDR3, completed at both ends by the reference TRBV2 and TRBJ2-1 genes, gives the full variable domain EPEVTQTPSHQVTQMGQEVILRCVPISNHLYFYWYRQILGQKVEFLVSFYNNEISEKSEIFDDQFSVERPDGSNFTLKIRSTKLEDSAMYFCASSGGNEQFFGPGTRLTVL.